This T cell receptor beta chain appears in the sequencing data of a study of T cells after yellow fever vaccination. The CDR3 totals 13 residues. Per the germline V gene, CDR1 is SSHAT and CDR2 is FNYEAQ (reference sequence). V lost 5 bases to trimming and J lost 9 bases, with 14 bases between them. TCRdb reanalysed the 5' RACE reads using MiXCR and keeps one entry per CDR3 protein. The table has tens of thousands of distinct CDR3 sequences, more than 10% seen once; the top ten hold 20% to 25%. The genes are TRBV7-7 and TRBJ2-1; D call uncertain. The source of this sequence is a man between 18 and 29 years old who received the YFV17D yellow fever vaccine. The sequences come from CD8+ T cells not binding an NS4B(214-222) dextramer, sorted from PBMCs, collected 21 days after the first yellow fever vaccination. The CDR3 DNA is TGTGCCAGCAGCCACGTGGGTAACCCTGAGCAGTTCTTC. Residues: CASSHVGNPEQFF.